These T cell receptor beta chains were read from a single sample in a study of HIV-infected children after antiretroviral therapy interruption. Each CDR3 protein gets one entry after TCRdb re-called the 3' RACE reads with MiXCR. Among 40,000 to 50,000 distinct CDR3 sequences listed, 4.3% were seen once. The specimen was CD45RA+ CD4+ T cells from PBMCs, pooled from several time points, collected from a donor given antiretroviral therapy, either interrupted or continuous. The receptors shown here come from a pool of human donors with HIV. Each CDR3 is given with its conserved first and last residue. The D gene is left open where the match is weak. Expanded clones get a size class; other rows say once, few or many, or leave the size out.

D,V,J,size,CDR3,DNA
.,TRBV19,TRBJ1-1,many,CASFPDRGWGTEAFF,TGTGCCAGTTTTCCCGATCGGGGCTGGGGCACTGAAGCTTTCTTT
.,TRBV2,TRBJ1-1,.,CASSPGLSGRVAEAFF,TGTGCCAGCAGTCCCGGGTTGTCCGGGAGGGTCGCTGAAGCTTTCTTT
.,TRBV5-1,TRBJ1-2,many,CASSFTALSYGYTF,TGCGCCAGCAGCTTCACAGCACTTTCCTATGGCTACACCTTC
.,TRBV3-1,TRBJ1-6,many,CASSQVPGLGSPLHF,TGTGCCAGCAGCCAAGTCCCAGGGCTGGGTTCACCCCTCCACTTT
TRBD1,TRBV20-1,TRBJ2-3,many,CSVPQGVTDTQYF,TGCAGTGTACCCCAGGGGGTCACAGATACGCAGTATTTT
.,TRBV7-3,TRBJ1-5,few,CASSSGFGQPQHF,TGTGCCAGCAGCTCGGGGTTTGGCCAGCCCCAGCATTTT
.,TRBV5-1,TRBJ1-4,many,CASSFKEYDDEKLFF,TGCGCCAGCAGCTTTAAAGAATACGATGATGAAAAACTGTTTTTT
.,TRBV5-1,TRBJ1-2,medium-sized,CASSLGGDNYGYTF,TGCGCCAGCAGCTTGGGCGGAGATAACTATGGCTACACCTTC
TRBD2,TRBV27,TRBJ2-1,many,CASRQRGGFYNEQFF,TGTGCCAGCAGGCAGCGGGGGGGCTTTTACAATGAGCAGTTCTTC
.,TRBV12-3/TRBV12-4,TRBJ2-1,.,CASSYNRDPRGNEQFF,TGTGCCAGCAGTTACAACCGGGACCCCCGAGGGAATGAGCAGTTCTTC
.,TRBV11-2,TRBJ1-3,many,CASSPGQSNGNTIYF,TGTGCCAGCAGTCCTGGACAGTCCAATGGAAACACCATATATTTT
.,TRBV7-9,TRBJ1-5,many,CASSQRGEAQPQHF,TGTGCCAGCAGCCAGAGGGGGGAGGCTCAGCCCCAGCATTTT
.,TRBV20-1,TRBJ1-4,medium-sized,CSATGNEKLFF,TGCAGTGCTACAGGAAATGAAAAACTGTTTTTT
.,TRBV20-1,TRBJ2-1,many,CSAALLQGNEQFF,TGCAGTGCCGCACTTCTTCAGGGAAATGAGCAGTTCTTC
TRBD2,TRBV5-1,TRBJ2-7,few,CASSLGAGDAYEQYF,TGCGCCAGCAGCTTGGGGGCGGGGGACGCATACGAGCAGTACTTC
TRBD2,TRBV12-3/TRBV12-4,TRBJ2-7,many,CASSSGNSYEQYF,TGTGCCAGCAGTAGCGGGAACTCCTACGAGCAGTACTTC
.,TRBV7-2,TRBJ1-2,many,CASSSDGRAYGYTF,TGTGCCAGCAGCTCGGACGGCAGGGCCTATGGCTACACCTTC
.,TRBV24-1,TRBJ2-7,many,CATSDSMTGAEQYF,TGTGCCACCAGTGATTCCATGACAGGTGCCGAGCAGTACTTC
TRBD1,TRBV4-1,TRBJ1-6,many,CASSQGGRGQALDSPLHF,TGCGCCAGCAGCCAAGGAGGTAGGGGACAGGCCCTCGATTCACCCCTCCACTTT
TRBD2,TRBV20-1,TRBJ2-5,many,CSASRASGGAHETQYF,TGCAGTGCTAGTAGGGCGAGCGGGGGGGCTCATGAGACCCAGTACTTC
.,TRBV2,TRBJ1-5,many,CASKRDSNQPQHF,TGTGCCAGCAAAAGAGATAGCAATCAGCCCCAGCATTTT
.,TRBV28,TRBJ2-1,.,CASSLPGRGEQFF,TGTGCCAGCAGTTTACCAGGGCGCGGTGAGCAGTTCTTC
.,TRBV20-1,TRBJ2-1,many,CSASGDQGNEQFF,TGCAGTGCTAGCGGGGACCAGGGAAATGAGCAGTTCTTC
.,TRBV7-9,TRBJ1-1,many,CASSLDAGATEAFF,TGTGCCAGCAGCTTAGATGCGGGGGCCACTGAAGCTTTCTTT
.,TRBV11-2,TRBJ1-6,many,CASRPTSSYNSPLHF,TGTGCCAGCAGACCTACTAGCTCCTATAATTCACCCCTCCACTTT
TRBD1,TRBV5-1,TRBJ1-4,many,CASSFDREGKLFF,TGCGCCAGCAGTTTTGACAGGGAGGGAAAACTGTTTTTT
.,TRBV20-1,TRBJ2-3,many,CSARDHRRDTQYF,TGCAGTGCTAGAGATCACCGAAGAGATACGCAGTATTTT
.,TRBV2,TRBJ1-1,many,CASSGPGQPEAFF,TGTGCCAGCAGTGGGCCAGGCCAGCCCGAGGCTTTCTTT
TRBD2,TRBV12-3/TRBV12-4,TRBJ2-5,many,CASSWGLAGGRETQYF,TGTGCCAGCAGTTGGGGACTAGCGGGGGGGCGGGAGACCCAGTACTTT
.,TRBV5-1,TRBJ2-6,many,CASKGWGIDSGANVLTF,TGCGCCAGCAAAGGCTGGGGGATAGACTCTGGGGCCAACGTCCTGACTTTC
.,TRBV4-1,TRBJ1-2,many,CASSQETVPRYGYTF,TGCGCCAGCAGCCAAGAAACGGTTCCGAGATATGGCTACACCTTC
.,TRBV5-1,TRBJ1-1,medium-sized,CASSLVLGGGTEAFF,TGCGCCAGCAGCTTGGTTTTGGGAGGGGGCACTGAAGCTTTCTTT
.,TRBV24-1,TRBJ1-5,many,CATSDPPRGGFNQPQHF,TGTGCCACCAGTGATCCCCCGAGGGGGGGGTTTAATCAGCCCCAGCATTTT
.,TRBV29-1,TRBJ1-1,many,CSVVGGGPEAFF,TGCAGCGTTGTAGGAGGAGGACCTGAAGCTTTCTTT
.,TRBV14,TRBJ2-7,.,CASSRRWGGSEQYF,TGTGCCAGCAGCCGAAGATGGGGAGGTTCCGAGCAGTACTTC
.,TRBV7-2,TRBJ2-5,few,CASSLAETQYF,TGTGCCAGCAGCTTAGCGGAGACCCAGTACTTC
TRBD1,TRBV4-1,TRBJ1-4,many,CASSPTGAPTEKLFF,TGCGCCAGCAGTCCTACAGGGGCCCCAACTGAAAAACTGTTTTTT
.,TRBV20-1,TRBJ1-1,few,CSARSVLFTEAFF,TGCAGTGCTAGATCAGTCTTATTCACTGAAGCTTTCTTT
.,TRBV12-3/TRBV12-4,TRBJ2-2,many,CASSLFGVNTGELFF,TGTGCCAGCAGTTTATTCGGGGTAAACACCGGGGAGCTGTTTTTT
.,TRBV28,TRBJ2-7,many,CASSWAVTYEQYF,TGTGCCAGCAGTTGGGCAGTTACCTACGAGCAGTACTTC
.,TRBV7-2,TRBJ2-3,many,CASSLDSWPTKGDTQYF,TGTGCCAGCAGCTTAGATTCGTGGCCAACTAAGGGGGATACGCAGTATTTT
.,TRBV7-2,TRBJ2-1,few,CASTPSYNEQFF,TGTGCCAGCACCCCCTCCTACAATGAGCAGTTCTTC
TRBD2,TRBV5-1,TRBJ2-3,many,CASRGLASGTQYF,TGCGCCAGCAGAGGACTAGCGAGTGGTACGCAGTATTTT
.,TRBV2,TRBJ2-2,.,CASSFTRATGELFF,TGTGCCAGCAGTTTCACACGGGCCACCGGGGAGCTGTTTTTT
.,TRBV28,TRBJ2-2,few,CASRDGGGAGELFF,TGTGCCAGCAGGGACGGAGGGGGGGCCGGGGAGCTGTTTTTT
.,TRBV29-1,TRBJ2-3,many,CSTGTQASTDTQYF,TGCAGCACCGGGACGCAAGCTAGCACAGATACGCAGTATTTT
.,TRBV3-1,TRBJ2-1,many,CASSQRSEAFDEQFF,TGTGCCAGCAGCCAAAGATCGGAAGCCTTCGATGAGCAGTTCTTC
TRBD2,TRBV29-1,TRBJ2-7,.,CSVAGTSGVYEQYF,TGCAGCGTAGCCGGGACTAGCGGGGTCTACGAGCAGTACTTC
.,TRBV25-1,TRBJ1-6,.,CASSIPGVSPLHF,TGTGCCAGCAGTATCCCAGGGGTATCGCCCCTCCACTTT
.,TRBV3-1,TRBJ2-3,many,CASSHPDRDTQYF,TGTGCCAGCAGCCATCCGGATAGAGATACGCAGTATTTT
.,TRBV11-2,TRBJ2-5,many,CASSLRRRETQYF,TGTGCCAGCAGCTTGAGGCGAAGGGAGACCCAGTACTTC
.,TRBV28,TRBJ2-7,many,CASRSTGRPPNEQYF,TGTGCCAGCAGAAGTACAGGGAGACCCCCAAACGAGCAGTACTTC
.,TRBV7-2,TRBJ2-1,.,CASSLPGSNEQFF,TGTGCCAGCAGCTTGCCCGGGTCCAATGAGCAGTTCTTC
.,TRBV28,TRBJ1-5,many,CASSVPRRYQPQHF,TGTGCCAGCAGTGTTCCCAGAAGATATCAGCCCCAGCATTTT
.,TRBV7-2,TRBJ2-5,.,CASSLLSQETQYF,TGTGCCAGCAGCTTACTCTCCCAAGAGACCCAGTACTTC
.,TRBV6-2/TRBV6-3,TRBJ2-7,many,CASSYSRTGPPYEQYF,TGTGCCAGCAGTTACTCGAGGACTGGTCCCCCCTACGAGCAGTACTTC
.,TRBV3-1,TRBJ1-5,many,CASSQVGDNQPQHF,TGTGCCAGCAGCCAAGTTGGCGACAATCAGCCCCAGCATTTT
.,TRBV7-3,TRBJ2-1,many,CASSPLGGASYNEQFF,TGTGCCAGCAGCCCCCTGGGCGGAGCCTCCTACAATGAGCAGTTCTTC
.,TRBV28,TRBJ1-2,many,CASSWRYGYTF,TGTGCCAGCAGTTGGAGGTATGGCTACACCTTC